One T cell receptor (beta chain) is described in this entry. What it binds is unknown. This sample stems from a study of somatic mutations in cytotoxic T cells in rheumatoid arthritis. The assay was immunoSEQ multiplex PCR, and TCRdb's table has in-frame clones only and misses some. The table records 6,000 to 8,500 clones, around 75% of them present only once. General observations from the study: For CD8+ T-cell clonality, rheumatoid arthritis patients and age-matched healthy controls did not differ significantly.

The CDR3 sequence is 16 residues long. CDR1 is SEHNR, CDR2 FQNEAQ, per germline (reference sequence). Trimming pared 6 bases from V and 0 bases from J, leaving 15 bases between. The sample comprised CD8+ T cells sorted from blood. This TCR derives from a woman aged 55 to 70 in good health. J is TRBJ2-1 and V is TRBV7-9; D is unresolved. CDR3 bases: TGTGCCAGCAGAACCGTACAGCCAAGCTCCTACAATGAGCAGTTCTTC. Protein product: CASRTVQPSSYNEQFF.